A single sample is the source of the 5 T cell receptor beta chains below, sequenced in a study of spatial heterogeneity in lung cancer. TCRdb redid the calling of the 5' RACE reads with MiXCR, one entry per CDR3 protein. The sample lists some 3,400 distinct CDR3 sequences, 40% to 50% occurring once. Time point of the sample: sample taken at primary tumor resection. Sequencing was performed on whole RNA extracted from tumor and nontumor lung tissue, or from frozen PBMC, and the material was left unsorted. Sequencing was performed on PBMCs, taken at surgery. These receptors were taken from a male donor with early-stage non-small cell lung cancer.

This clonotype has more than one count but fewer than ten. The gene calls are TRBV9 and TRBJ2-3; TRBD2 aligns across 8 bases. J was trimmed by 4 bases and V by 0 bases; bases with no gene match: 4. This CDR3 is built from 15 residues. The germline V gene encodes CDR1 SGDLS and CDR2 YYNGEE. The CDR3 loop reads CASSVGAGEADTQYF. The CDR3 DNA reads as TGTGCCAGCAGCGTAGGAGCGGGAGAGGCAGATACGCAGTATTTT.

The J gene is TRBJ1-3, the V gene TRBV12-3 or TRBV12-4; D uncertain. The CDR3 contains 15 residues. Trimming shortened V by 5 bases and J by 0 bases, and 11 bases separated the two germline ends. Written as DNA, the CDR3 is TGTGCCAGCAGTCCTATCACTCTCTCTGGAAACACCATATATTTT. Its translation: CASSPITLSGNTIYF.

The chain is built from TRBV15 and TRBJ1-1; 9 bases agree with TRBD1. This CDR3 contains 15 residues. With V trimmed by 2 bases and J by 1 base, 2 bases remained unmatched. Germline CDR1 and CDR2: LNHNV and YYDKDF (reference sequence). For the CDR3, the DNA is TGTGCCACCAGCAGAAAGGGACAGGGGAACACTGAAGCTTTCTTT. Its protein product is CATSRKGQGNTEAFF.

This clonotype was observed a handful of times. The chain links TRBV7-2 to TRBJ2-7, with D possibly being TRBD1 or TRBD2 (5 bases each). Germline V gene sequence: CDR1 SGHTA, CDR2 FQGNSA. The V end lost 2 bases, the J end lost 3 bases, and 11 bases lay between the germline ends. The CDR3 covers 14 residues. CDR3 sequence (DNA): TGTGCCAGCAGCTTATCCCGGGGCCGCTACGAGCAGTACTTC. Translated, it gives CASSLSRGRYEQYF.

The V call is TRBV4-3, the J call TRBJ1-1; possibly TRBD1 for D (5 bases). The CDR3 is made up of 11 amino acids. Deletions cut 4 bases from V and 11 bases from J, with 11 bases between. Germline CDR1 reads LGHNA; CDR2 reads YSLEER. CDR3 residues: CASSLDSVAFF. In nucleotides, the CDR3 is TGCGCCAGCAGCCTCGACAGTGTGGCTTTCTTT.